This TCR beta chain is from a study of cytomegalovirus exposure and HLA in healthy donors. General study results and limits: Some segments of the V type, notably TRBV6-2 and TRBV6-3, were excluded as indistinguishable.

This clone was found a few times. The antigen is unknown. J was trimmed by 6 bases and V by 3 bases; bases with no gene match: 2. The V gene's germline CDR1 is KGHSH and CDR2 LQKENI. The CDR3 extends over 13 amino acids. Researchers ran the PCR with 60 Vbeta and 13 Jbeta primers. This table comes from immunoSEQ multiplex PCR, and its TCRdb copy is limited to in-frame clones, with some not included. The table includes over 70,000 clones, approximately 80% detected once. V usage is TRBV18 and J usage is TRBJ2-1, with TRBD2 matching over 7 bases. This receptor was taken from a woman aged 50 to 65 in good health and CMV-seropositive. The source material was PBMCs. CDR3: CASSPAGANEQFF. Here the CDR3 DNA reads TGTGCCAGCTCACCGGCGGGAGCCAATGAGCAGTTCTTC.